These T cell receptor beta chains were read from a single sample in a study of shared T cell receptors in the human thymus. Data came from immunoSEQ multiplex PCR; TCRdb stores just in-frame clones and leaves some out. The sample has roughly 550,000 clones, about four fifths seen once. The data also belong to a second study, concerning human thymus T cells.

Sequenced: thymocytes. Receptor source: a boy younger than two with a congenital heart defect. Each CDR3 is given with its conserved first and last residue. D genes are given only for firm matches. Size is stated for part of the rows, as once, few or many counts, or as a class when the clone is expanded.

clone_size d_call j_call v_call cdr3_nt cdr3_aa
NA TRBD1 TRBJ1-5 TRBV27 TGTGCCAGCAGTTTCAGGGGGGATCAGCCCCAGCATTTT CASSFRGDQPQHF
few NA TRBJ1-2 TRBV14 TGTGCCAGCAGCCAAGATGGGCCGGGGATATATGGCTACACCTTC CASSQDGPGIYGYTF
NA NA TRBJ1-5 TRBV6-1 TGTGCCAGCAGTGACGGGGAGCGGGGCCTCGTTCTTTATCAGCCCCAGCATTTT CASSDGERGLVLYQPQHF
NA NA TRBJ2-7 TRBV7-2 TGTGCCAGCAGACCTCACAGGGAATCCAACGAGCAGTACTTC CASRPHRESNEQYF
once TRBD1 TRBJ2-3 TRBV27 TGTGCCAGCAGTTTACGCGGACAGGGGGGAGATACGCAGTATTTT CASSLRGQGGDTQYF
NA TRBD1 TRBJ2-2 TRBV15 TGTGCCACCAGCAGGCCAGGGACAGCGAACACCGGGGAGCTGTTTTTT CATSRPGTANTGELFF
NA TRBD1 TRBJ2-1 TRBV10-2 TGCGCCAGCAGTGAGTCATTGGACAGGGGGAACGGGGGCATGGGGAAGCAGTTCTTC CASSESLDRGNGGMGKQFF
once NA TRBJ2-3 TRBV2 TGTGCCAGCAGCATTGGGACAATGGTAGGAGGAAGCACAGATACGCAGTATTTT CASSIGTMVGGSTDTQYF
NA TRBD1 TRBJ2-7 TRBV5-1 TGCGCCAGCAGCATCCGACAGGGGGAGGGAGGCGAGCAGTACTTC CASSIRQGEGGEQYF
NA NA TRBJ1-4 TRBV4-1 TGCGCCAGCAGCCAAGGAGGTACGCGTGATGAAAAACTGTTTTTT CASSQGGTRDEKLFF
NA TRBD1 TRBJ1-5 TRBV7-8 TGTGCCAGCCGGGACAGGGCCGGTCAGCCCCAGCATTTT CASRDRAGQPQHF
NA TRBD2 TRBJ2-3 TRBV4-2 TGTGCCAGCAGCCATGAGTCGGGACTCTTGGGAGGGTTCGCGCAGTATTTT CASSHESGLLGGFAQYF
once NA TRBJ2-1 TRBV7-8 TGTGCCAGCAGCTTACTTTGCAGGTCCTACAATGAGCAGTTCTTC CASSLLCRSYNEQFF
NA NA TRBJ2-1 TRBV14 TGTGCCAGCAGCCAAGATCGGAGGATGGCGGCTGACGGGAACAATGAGCAGTTCTTC CASSQDRRMAADGNNEQFF
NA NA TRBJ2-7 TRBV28 TGTGCCAGCAGCGGGCCAGGGGTAGCAGGCGAGCAGTACTTC CASSGPGVAGEQYF
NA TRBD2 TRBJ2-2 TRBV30 TGTGCCTGGCGCCCGGGACTAGCGTCCGGGGAGCTGTTTTTT CAWRPGLASGELFF
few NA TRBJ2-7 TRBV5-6 TGTGCCAGCAGCCGTCGGTCGCGCGAGCAGTACTTC CASSRRSREQYF
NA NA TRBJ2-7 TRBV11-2 TGTGCCAGCAGCTTGGCTGCAGGACGGGGATACGAGCAGTACTTC CASSLAAGRGYEQYF
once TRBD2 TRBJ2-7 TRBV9 TGTGCCAGCAGCGTAGAAGGACTAGCTGCGGACGAGCAGTACTTC CASSVEGLAADEQYF
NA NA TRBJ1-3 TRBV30 TGTGCCTGGAGTCGAGAGGGGGTCCCTGGAAACACCATATATTTT CAWSREGVPGNTIYF
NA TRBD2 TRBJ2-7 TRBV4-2 TGTGCCAGCAGCCAAGACATGAGCGGCGGGACTACCTACGAGCAGTACTTC CASSQDMSGGTTYEQYF
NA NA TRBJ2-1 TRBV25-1 TGTGCCAGCACTAGGAACAATGAGCAGTTCTTC CASTRNNEQFF
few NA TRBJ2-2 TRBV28 TGTGCCAGCAGTTATCGTCCTCTTTCCGGGGAGCTGTTTTTT CASSYRPLSGELFF
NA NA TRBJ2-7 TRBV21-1 TGTGCCAGCAGCGGGGGCGGGAACAGGGGGCACGAGCAGTACTTC CASSGGGNRGHEQYF
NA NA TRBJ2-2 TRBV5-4 TGTGCCAGCACCACCAACGGGTTCGACACCGGGGAGCTGTTTTTT CASTTNGFDTGELFF
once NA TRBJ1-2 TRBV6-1 TGTGCCAGCCGCTCTGTTCGGGTCGGCTACACCTTC CASRSVRVGYTF
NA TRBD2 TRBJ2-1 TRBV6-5 TGTGCCAGCAGTTTTGGCGGGAGGTACACCTACAATGAGCAGTTCTTC CASSFGGRYTYNEQFF
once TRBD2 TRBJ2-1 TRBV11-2 TGTGCCAGCAGCTTAGATCCGGGGACTAGCGGGAGTACTGAGCAGTTCTTC CASSLDPGTSGSTEQFF